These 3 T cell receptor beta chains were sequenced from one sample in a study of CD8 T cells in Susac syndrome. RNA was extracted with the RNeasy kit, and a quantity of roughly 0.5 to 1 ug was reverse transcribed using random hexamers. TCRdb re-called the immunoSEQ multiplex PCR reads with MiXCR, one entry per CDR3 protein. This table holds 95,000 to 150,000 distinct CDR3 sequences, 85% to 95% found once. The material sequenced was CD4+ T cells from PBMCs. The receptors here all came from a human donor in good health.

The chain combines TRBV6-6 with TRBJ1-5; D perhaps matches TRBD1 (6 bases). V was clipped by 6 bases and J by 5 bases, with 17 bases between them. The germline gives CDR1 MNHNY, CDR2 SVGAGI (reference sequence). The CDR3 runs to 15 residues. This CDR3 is CASRPGGGRDQPQHF. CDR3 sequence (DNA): TGTGCCAGCAGGCCAGGTGGGGGGCGAGATCAGCCCCAGCATTTT.

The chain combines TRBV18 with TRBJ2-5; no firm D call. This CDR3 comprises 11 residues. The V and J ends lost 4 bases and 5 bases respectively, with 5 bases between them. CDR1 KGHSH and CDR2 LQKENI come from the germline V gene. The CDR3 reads CASSRAETQYF. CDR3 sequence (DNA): TGTGCCAGCTCACGTGCGGAGACCCAGTACTTC.

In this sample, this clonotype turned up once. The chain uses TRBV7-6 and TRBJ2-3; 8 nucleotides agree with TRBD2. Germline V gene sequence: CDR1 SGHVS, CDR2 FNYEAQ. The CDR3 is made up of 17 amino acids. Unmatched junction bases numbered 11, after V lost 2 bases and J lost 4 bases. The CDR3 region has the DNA TGTGCCAGCAGCTTAAACCCCCCCACGGGAGGGCCAGATACGCAGTATTTT. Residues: CASSLNPPTGGPDTQYF. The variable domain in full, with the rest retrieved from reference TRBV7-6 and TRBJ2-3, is GAGVSQSPRYKVTKRGQDVALRCDPISGHVSLYWYRQALGQGPEFLTYFNYEAQQDKSGLPNDRFSAERPEGSISTLTIQRTEQRDSAMYRCASSLNPPTGGPDTQYFGPGTRLTVL.